This TCR beta chain was identified in a study of blood T cells in healthy people across ages. Across the study: About one barcoded TCR beta cDNA was captured per two T cells. Findings and caveats of the study: It was the long-lived donors that had more naive CD4+ cells and higher diversity than aged donors.

J gave up 1 base and V 5 bases, and 7 bases lay outside the gene matches. The V gene's germline CDR1 is SGHTA and CDR2 FQGNSA. The CDR3 covers 16 residues. Total RNA was extracted at no less than 6 micrograms per sample. A second PCR, run for about 7 to 12 cycles, used a sample-barcoded 5' primer plus a J-beta primer mix. One entry per CDR3 protein, called by TCRdb with MiXCR from the 5' RACE reads. The sample comprises about 320,000 distinct CDR3 sequences, roughly 26% of which are singletons, and 29% rests with the top ten. A note on this clonotype: Antigen unknown.

The clonotype comes from a woman in her 70s in good health. V and J are TRBV7-2 and TRBJ2-2; 7 bases line up with TRBD1. Sequencing input: blood. This chain's CDR3 is CASSAQTGLNTGELFF. The CDR3 nucleotides are TGTGCCAGCAGCGCGCAGACAGGGCTGAACACCGGGGAGCTGTTTTTT.